Listed below are T cell receptor beta chains from one sample, sequenced in a study of blood T cell repertoires in COVID-19. TCRdb's table, derived via immunoSEQ multiplex PCR, lists solely in-frame clones and lacks some. This sample has approximately 190,000 clones; more than 75% occur once, and the top ten carry approximately 5.6%. Sequencing was performed on peripheral blood. The receptors shown here come from a man aged 35-49 years with active or convalescent COVID-19. Each CDR3 is given with its conserved first and last residue. The D gene is left open where the match is weak. Rows may omit the clone size; those that give it use once, few, many or a size class.

clone_size,d_call,cdr3_length,j_call,v_call,cdr3_nt,cdr3_aa
NA,NA,19,TRBJ1-1,TRBV4-2,TGTGCCAGCAGCCAAGATTTAGGGGGGGCCTCTAACTTGAACACTGAAGCTTTCTTT,CASSQDLGGASNLNTEAFF
NA,NA,13,TRBJ2-5,TRBV3-1/TRBV3-2,TGTGCCAGCAGCCTAGGGGGTGGAGAGACCCAGTACTTC,CASSLGGGETQYF
NA,NA,14,TRBJ2-3,TRBV7-9,TGTGCCAGCAGCACCCGACAGAGCACAGATACGCAGTATTTT,CASSTRQSTDTQYF
NA,TRBD2,17,TRBJ2-2,TRBV28,TGTGCCAGCAGTCCCATAGCGGGGGGGCGCGACACCGGGGAGCTGTTTTTT,CASSPIAGGRDTGELFF
once,NA,14,TRBJ2-2,TRBV7-2,TGTGCCAGCAGGGTAGCATCACTTACCGGGGAGCTGTTTTTT,CASRVASLTGELFF
NA,TRBD1,15,TRBJ2-2,TRBV7-2,TGTGCCAGCAGCTTACGACAGGGTGGGTCCGGGGAGCTGTTTTTT,CASSLRQGGSGELFF
NA,TRBD2,13,TRBJ2-1,TRBV6-5,TGTGCCAGCAGCGCGGGGGGTTACAATGAGCAGTTCTTC,CASSAGGYNEQFF
NA,NA,15,TRBJ2-1,TRBV5-6,TGTGCCAGCAGCTTGAGTACATACTCCTACAATGAGCAGTTCTTC,CASSLSTYSYNEQFF
NA,NA,13,TRBJ1-2,TRBV2,TGTGCCAGCAGTGAACAGGGCAGCTATGGCTACACCTTC,CASSEQGSYGYTF
NA,NA,14,TRBJ2-5,TRBV27,TGTGCCAGCGCCACTTTCCGGTACCAAGAGACCCAGTACTTC,CASATFRYQETQYF
NA,TRBD1,11,TRBJ2-1,TRBV7-9,TGTGCCAGCAGCCTCGGGACAGGGTTCCTCTTC,CASSLGTGFLF
NA,TRBD1,15,TRBJ2-4,TRBV3-1/TRBV3-2,TGTGCCAGCAGCCTTTCCGGGACAGGTAAAAACATTCAGTACTTC,CASSLSGTGKNIQYF
NA,NA,11,TRBJ2-7,TRBV11-2,TGTGCCAGCAGCTTCGGGAACGAGCAGTACTTC,CASSFGNEQYF
NA,TRBD1,14,TRBJ1-2,TRBV11-3,TGTGCCAGCAGTTATTGGGACAGGGAAAGGGGCTACACCTTC,CASSYWDRERGYTF
NA,TRBD2,16,TRBJ2-7,TRBV7-8,TGTGCCAGCAGCTTAGATGAGCGGGGACTCGGGTACGAGCAGTACTTC,CASSLDERGLGYEQYF